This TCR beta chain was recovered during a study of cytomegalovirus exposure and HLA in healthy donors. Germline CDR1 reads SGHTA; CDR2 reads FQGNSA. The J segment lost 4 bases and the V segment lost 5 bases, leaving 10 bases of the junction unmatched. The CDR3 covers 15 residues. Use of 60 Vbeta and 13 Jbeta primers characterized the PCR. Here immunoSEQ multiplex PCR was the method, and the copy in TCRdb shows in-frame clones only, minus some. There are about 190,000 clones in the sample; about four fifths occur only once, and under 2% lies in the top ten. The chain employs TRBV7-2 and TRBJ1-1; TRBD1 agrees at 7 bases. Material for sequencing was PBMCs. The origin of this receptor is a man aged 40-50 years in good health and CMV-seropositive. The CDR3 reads CASSTGQVIGTEAFF. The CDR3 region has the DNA TGTGCCAGCAGCACCGGACAGGTTATCGGCACTGAAGCTTTCTTT.